These 25 T cell receptor beta chains came from one sample sequenced in a study of control samples from healthy donors and cancer patients. The protocol was immunoSEQ multiplex PCR, while the TCRdb copy is restricted to in-frame clones and leaves out a portion. The table shows 400,000 to 450,000 clones, with 75% to 95% occurring only once. The material sequenced was PBMCs. Source of these receptors: a man aged 40-50 years with head and neck cancer.

The rearrangement joins TRBV4-2 to TRBJ2-7; D ambiguous. Per germline, CDR1 LGHNA and CDR2 YNFKEQ. The CDR3 consists of 13 residues. Trimming stripped 1 base from V and 3 bases from J, with 7 bases between. CDR3 sequence (DNA): TGTGCCAGCAGCCAAGGACACCTCTACGAGCAGTACTTC. This codes for CASSQGHLYEQYF.

A word on this clone: The same CDR3 can be traced to other DNA sequences in this sample. The chain combines TRBV5-1 with TRBJ2-5; TRBD1 matches at 9 bases. Germline V gives CDR1 SGHRS, CDR2 YFSETQ. The CDR3 consists of 16 residues. The V and J ends lost 4 bases and 0 bases, in that order; junction bases with no gene match: 7. The CDR3 coding sequence is TGCGCCAGCAGCGACGGTACAGGGGGCTACCAAGAGACCCAGTACTTC. Protein product: CASSDGTGGYQETQYF.

The J gene is TRBJ2-7, the V gene TRBV9, with D perhaps TRBD2 (6 bases). Germline CDR1 SGDLS, CDR2 YYNGEE. V was trimmed by 2 bases and J by 0 bases, leaving 18 bases between them. The CDR3 loop spans 17 amino acids. Written as DNA, the CDR3 is TGTGCCAGCAGCGTTAGTGTAGACGGGGGAAGCTCCTACGAGCAGTACTTC. This encodes CASSVSVDGGSSYEQYF.

The chain has TRBV6-2 or TRBV6-3 and TRBJ1-1, with 8 bases lining up with TRBD1. After removal of 5 bases from V and 6 bases from J, the junction contained 8 bases not matched to a gene. Per the germline V gene, CDR1 is MNHEY and CDR2 is SVGEGT. The CDR3 is made up of 14 amino acids. CDR3: CASSPQGALAEAFF. The CDR3 DNA is TGTGCCAGCAGTCCCCAGGGGGCTCTAGCTGAAGCTTTCTTT.

The chain couples TRBV9 to TRBJ1-2, with 7 nucleotides matching TRBD1. The junction had 0 bases not matched to a gene; V was cut back by 0 bases and J by 4 bases. This CDR3 spans 13 amino acids. CDR1 SGDLS and CDR2 YYNGEE come from the germline V gene. The CDR3 region is CASSVAGGYGYTF. CDR3 sequence (DNA): TGTGCCAGCAGCGTAGCAGGGGGCTATGGCTACACCTTC.

The CDR3 spells CASSPGNGYGYTF. Written as DNA, the CDR3 is TGTGCCAGCAGCCCCGGGAATGGGTATGGCTACACCTTC. V usage is TRBV7-3 and J usage is TRBJ1-2, with unresolved D. V gave up 5 bases and J gave up 5 bases, with 12 bases separating them. Germline loops: CDR1 SGHTA, CDR2 FQGTGA. The CDR3 consists of 13 residues.

The chain combines TRBV7-9 with TRBJ2-1; TRBD1 aligns across 9 bases. The CDR3 runs 14 residues. Looked up from germline, CDR1 is SEHNR and CDR2 is FQNEAQ (reference sequence). The V gene end was trimmed by 3 bases and the J gene end by 4 bases; junction bases not matched to a gene: 1. CDR3 coding DNA: TGTGCCAGCAGCTTCGGGACAGGGTACAATGAGCAGTTCTTC. It specifies CASSFGTGYNEQFF.

The V gene is TRBV11-1, the J gene TRBJ2-1, with 9 bases that match TRBD2. CDR1 is SGHAT and CDR2 is FQDESV in the germline V gene (reference sequence). The CDR3 runs to 14 residues. V dropped 5 bases and J dropped 8; count of bases not matched to a gene: 7. CDR3 protein: CASSLGLAYDEQFF. The CDR3 nucleotides read TGTGCCAGCAGCCTAGGACTAGCGTACGATGAGCAGTTCTTC.

This sequence joins TRBV19 and TRBJ2-1; D remains unclear. This CDR3 spans 15 amino acids. V was cut by 5 bases and J by 7 bases, with 18 bases left in between. Germline loops: CDR1 LNHDA, CDR2 SQIVND (reference sequence). The CDR3 DNA reads TGTGCCAGTAGTCCCCGAAGTGGACGTGGGAATGAGCAGTTCTTC. The encoded protein is CASSPRSGRGNEQFF. Complete variable domain (other parts from reference TRBV19 and TRBJ2-1): DGGITQSPKYLFRKEGQNVTLSCEQNLNHDAMYWYRQDPGQGLRLIYYSQIVNDFQKGDIAEGYSVSREKKESFPLTVTSAQKNPTAFYLCASSPRSGRGNEQFFGPGTRLTVL.

The chain is built from TRBV11-2 and TRBJ1-1; TRBD1 matches at 7 bases. Per the germline V gene, CDR1 is SGHAT and CDR2 is FQNNGV. J lost 2 bases, V lost 4 bases, and 4 bases had no gene match. The CDR3 totals 14 residues. The CDR3 DNA is TGTGCCAGCAGCTCGGGACAGCCAAACACTGAAGCTTTCTTT. This gives the protein CASSSGQPNTEAFF.

This clone was detected once. The genes are TRBV7-3 and TRBJ2-2; D call uncertain. The germline V gene encodes CDR1 SGHTA and CDR2 FQGTGA. V lost 8 bases, J lost 2 bases, and 15 bases lay in between. The CDR3 has 15 amino acids. DNA of the CDR3: TGTGCCAGCCTAGATAATCGCGCCAACACCGGGGAGCTGTTTTTT. Its translation: CASLDNRANTGELFF. The full variable domain, rest sourced from reference TRBV7-3 and TRBJ2-2, is GAGVSQTPSNKVTEKGKYVELRCDPISGHTALYWYRQSLGQGPEFLIYFQGTGAADDSGLPNDRFFAVRPEGSVSTLKIQRTERGDSAVYLCASLDNRANTGELFFGEGSRLTVL.

The chain recombines TRBV4-1 with TRBJ2-7, with no clear D. CDR3 size: 14 residues. Trimming took 0 bases from V and 0 from J, leaving 6 bases between them. Germline assignment: CDR1 MGHRA and CDR2 YSYEKL. CDR3 sequence: CASSQEGNSYEQYF. The CDR3 DNA reads as TGCGCCAGCAGCCAAGAAGGGAACTCCTACGAGCAGTACTTC.

This clone was seen more than once but under ten times. V usage is TRBV3-1 (or the pseudogene TRBV3-2) and J usage is TRBJ1-1; D is unclear. This CDR3 comprises 12 residues. V shed 3 bases and J shed 5 bases, with 7 bases lying between them. Germline CDR1 reads LGHDT; CDR2 reads YNNKEL (reference sequence). The CDR3 sequence: CASSQDETEAFF. DNA of the CDR3: TGTGCCAGCAGCCAGGACGAGACTGAAGCTTTCTTT.

This chain connects TRBV28 to TRBJ1-3, with a tentative D call TRBD1 (5 bases). V was shortened by 3 bases and J by 9 bases, with 18 bases between the two germline ends. CDR1 and CDR2 from the germline V gene are MDHEN and SYDVKM. The CDR3 is 15 amino acids. This chain's CDR3 is CASSFRGTRGATIYF. The CDR3 nucleotides are TGTGCCAGCAGTTTCCGGGGGACGCGGGGCGCCACCATATATTTT.

J is TRBJ2-3 and V is TRBV5-1; tentatively, D is TRBD1 or TRBD2 (6 bases each). The CDR3 is 15 amino acids. Between the trimmed V and J ends, which lost 0 bases and 3 bases, there was a span of 11 bases. Germline CDR1 SGHRS, CDR2 YFSETQ. CDR3 coding DNA: TGCGCCAGCAGCTTGGAGGGGGGCAGGACAGATACGCAGTATTTT. Its translation: CASSLEGGRTDTQYF.

V gene TRBV7-2 combines with J gene TRBJ2-5; the D gene is possibly TRBD2 (6 bases). The germline gives CDR1 SGHTA, CDR2 FQGNSA. There are 17 residues in the CDR3. Trimming stripped 0 bases from V and 5 bases from J, with 19 bases between. CDR3 DNA sequence: TGTGCCAGCAGCTTAGCGAGTAGGCTCTCGGGAGTGGAGACCCAGTACTTC. It codes for CASSLASRLSGVETQYF. The whole variable domain, filled in from reference TRBV7-2 and TRBJ2-5, reads GAGVSQSPSNKVTEKGKDVELRCDPISGHTALYWYRQSLGQGLEFLIYFQGNSAPDKSGLPSDRFSAERTGGSVSTLTIQRTQQEDSAVYLCASSLASRLSGVETQYFGPGTRLLVL.

Notes on this clone: An end of the junction does not agree with germline; a read error may underlie this. The chain carries TRBV28 and TRBJ2-2, with D unresolved. The CDR3 extends over 14 amino acids. Germline-derived CDR1 and CDR2 are MDHEN and SYDVKM. CDR3 protein: CASCFPTNTGELFF. The CDR3 DNA follows: TGTGCCAGCTGTTTTCCCACGAACACCGGGGAGCTGTTTTTT.

The rearrangement uses TRBV4-3 and TRBJ2-2; 10 bases are a match to TRBD1. V lost 3 bases, J lost 5 bases, and 3 bases stayed unmatched. The CDR3 consists of 15 residues. The germline V gene has CDR1 LGHNA and CDR2 YSLEER. CDR3 region: CASSQDRGGTGELFF. CDR3 DNA sequence: TGCGCCAGCAGCCAGGACAGGGGGGGAACCGGGGAGCTGTTTTTT.

The rearrangement joins TRBV10-3 to TRBJ2-5, with 9 positions matching TRBD1. Trimming removed 2 bases from V and 5 bases from J; junction bases left unmatched: 9. The CDR3 extends over 16 amino acids. The germline V gene has CDR1 ENHRY and CDR2 SYGVKD. In DNA form, the CDR3 reads TGTGCCATCAGTGAGCCGGACAGGGGCGTAGGGGAGACCCAGTACTTC. Translation gives CAISEPDRGVGETQYF.

In its sample, this clone was seen a few times. The chain couples TRBV29-1 to TRBJ2-1; 7 bases fit TRBD2. This CDR3 spans 12 amino acids. Germline V lookup: CDR1 SQVTM, CDR2 ANQGSEA. V trimming: 4 bases; J trimming: 12 bases; junction bases outside the gene matches: 9. The CDR3 coding sequence is TGCAGCGTTGCTTTCTCGGGAGGAGCGCAGTTCTTC. Amino acid sequence: CSVAFSGGAQFF.

In DNA, the CDR3 is TGTGCCAGCAGCGTAGGAGGGACAGGGGTCGAAAAACTGTTTTTT. Translated: CASSVGGTGVEKLFF. The chain combines TRBV9 with TRBJ1-4; the match to TRBD1 covers 10 bases. Germline trimming cut 0 bases from V and 8 bases from J; bases unmatched to any gene: 4. The germline CDR1 and CDR2 sequences are SGDLS and YYNGEE. The CDR3 runs to 15 residues.

The chain links TRBV25-1 to TRBJ1-2; tentative D call: TRBD1 (6 bases). Germline loops: CDR1 MGHDK, CDR2 SYGVNS. The V and J ends lost 4 bases and 5 bases respectively, with 14 bases between them. CDR3 length: 14 residues. The CDR3 loop is CASSVGGTDYGYTF. CDR3 nucleotides: TGTGCCAGCAGTGTAGGGGGGACGGATTATGGCTACACCTTC.

The V and J genes are TRBV19 and TRBJ1-4; no clear D gene. The length of the CDR3 is 15 residues. With 5 bases removed from V and 0 bases from J, the gap between germline ends came to 10 bases. Germline values: CDR1 LNHDA, CDR2 SQIVND (reference sequence). CDR3 coding DNA: TGTGCCAGTAGTCTTAAGGGTACAACTAATGAAAAACTGTTTTTT. It yields the protein CASSLKGTTNEKLFF.

The chain has TRBV27 and TRBJ1-1; a weak D match, TRBD1 (5 bases). The CDR3 consists of 13 residues. Germline V gene sequence: CDR1 MNHEY, CDR2 SMNVEV (reference sequence). V lost 6 bases and J lost 4, with 12 bases in between. The CDR3 is CASSYGASTEAFF. CDR3 nucleotide sequence: TGTGCCAGCAGCTACGGGGCTTCCACTGAAGCTTTCTTT.

This clone was detected only once. This sequence joins TRBV13 and TRBJ2-1; 8 positions match TRBD1. Germline values: CDR1 PRHDT, CDR2 FYEKMQ (reference sequence). V trimming: 2 bases; J trimming: 9 bases; junction bases outside the gene matches: 12. The CDR3 length is 16 residues. CDR3 protein: CASSLKRQGLVVEQFF. The CDR3 DNA reads TGTGCCAGCAGCTTAAAAAGACAGGGGTTAGTGGTTGAGCAGTTCTTC. The full variable domain, with the rest looked up from reference TRBV13 and TRBJ2-1, is AAGVIQSPRHLIKEKRETATLKCYPIPRHDTVYWYQQGPGQDPQFLISFYEKMQSDKGSIPDRFSAQQFSDYHSELNMSSLELGDSALYFCASSLKRQGLVVEQFFGPGTRLTVL.